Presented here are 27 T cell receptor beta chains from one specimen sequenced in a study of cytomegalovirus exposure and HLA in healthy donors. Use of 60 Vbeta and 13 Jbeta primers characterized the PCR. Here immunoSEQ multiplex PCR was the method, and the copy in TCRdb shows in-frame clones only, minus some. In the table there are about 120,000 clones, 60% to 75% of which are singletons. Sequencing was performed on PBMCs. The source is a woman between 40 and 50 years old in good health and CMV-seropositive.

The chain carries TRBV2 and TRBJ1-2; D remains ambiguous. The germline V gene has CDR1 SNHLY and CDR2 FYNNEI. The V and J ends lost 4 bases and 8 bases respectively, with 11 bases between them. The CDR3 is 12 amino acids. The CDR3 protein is CASSGRREGYTF. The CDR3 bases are TGTGCCAGCAGTGGAAGGAGAGAGGGCTACACCTTC.

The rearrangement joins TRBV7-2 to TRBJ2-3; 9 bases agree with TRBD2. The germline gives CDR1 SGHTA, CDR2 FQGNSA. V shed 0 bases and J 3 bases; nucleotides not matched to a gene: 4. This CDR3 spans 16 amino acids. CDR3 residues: CASSLAGGGVTDTQYF. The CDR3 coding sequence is TGTGCCAGCAGCTTAGCTGGCGGGGGGGTTACAGATACGCAGTATTTT.

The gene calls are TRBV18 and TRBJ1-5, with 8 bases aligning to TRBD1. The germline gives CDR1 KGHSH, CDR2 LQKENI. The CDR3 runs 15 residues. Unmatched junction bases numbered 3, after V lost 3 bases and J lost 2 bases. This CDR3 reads CASSPQGAGNQPQHF. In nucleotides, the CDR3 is TGTGCCAGCTCACCCCAGGGGGCAGGCAATCAGCCCCAGCATTTT.

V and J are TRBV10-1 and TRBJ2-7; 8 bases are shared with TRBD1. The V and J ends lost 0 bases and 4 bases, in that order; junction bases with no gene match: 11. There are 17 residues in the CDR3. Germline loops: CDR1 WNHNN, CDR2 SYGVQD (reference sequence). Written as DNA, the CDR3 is TGCGCCAGCAGTGAGTCGAAGAGGACAGGGAATCTTTACGAGCAGTACTTC. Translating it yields CASSESKRTGNLYEQYF.

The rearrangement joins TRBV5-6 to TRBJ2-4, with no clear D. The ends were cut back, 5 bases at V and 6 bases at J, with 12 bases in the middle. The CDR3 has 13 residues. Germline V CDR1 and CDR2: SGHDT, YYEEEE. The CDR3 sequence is CASRKAPGNIQYF. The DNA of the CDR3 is TGTGCCAGCAGAAAGGCCCCGGGAAACATTCAGTACTTC.

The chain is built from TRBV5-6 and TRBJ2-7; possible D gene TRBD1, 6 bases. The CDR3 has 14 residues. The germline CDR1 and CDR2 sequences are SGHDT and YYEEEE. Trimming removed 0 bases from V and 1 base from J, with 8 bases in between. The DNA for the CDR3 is TGTGCCAGCAGCTTGGGGGACACTTCCTACGAGCAGTACTTC. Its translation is CASSLGDTSYEQYF.

The CDR3, as DNA: TGTGCCCTCAGAGGGGGCTCCCCAGGAAGCTACACCTTC. Translated, it gives CALRGGSPGSYTF. The V and J genes are TRBV28 and TRBJ1-2; the match to TRBD1 covers 7 bases. V trimming: 11 bases; J trimming: 9 bases; junction bases outside the gene matches: 15. Per germline, CDR1 MDHEN and CDR2 SYDVKM. This CDR3 contains 13 residues.

The CDR3 coding sequence is TGTGCCTGGAATGGGGCCCATGGCTACACCTTC. Translating gives CAWNGAHGYTF. The rearrangement uses TRBV30 and TRBJ1-2; D is possibly TRBD1 (5 bases). Germline V gene data show CDR1 as GTSNPN and CDR2 as SVGIG (reference sequence). The germline V and J ends were trimmed by 4 bases and 6 bases, with 9 bases remaining between them. The CDR3 is 11 amino acids. Variable domain in full (rest from reference TRBV30 and TRBJ1-2): SQTIHQWPATLVQPVGSPLSLECTVEGTSNPNLYWYRQAAGRGLQLLFYSVGIGQISSEVPQNLSASRPQDRQFILSSKKLLLSDSGFYLCAWNGAHGYTFGSGTRLTVV.

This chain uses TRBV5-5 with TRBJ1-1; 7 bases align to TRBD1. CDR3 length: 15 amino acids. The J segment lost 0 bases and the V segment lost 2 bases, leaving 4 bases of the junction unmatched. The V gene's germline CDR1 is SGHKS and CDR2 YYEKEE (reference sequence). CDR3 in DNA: TGTGCCAGCAGCTTCCCAGGGGGTGTGAACACTGAAGCTTTCTTT. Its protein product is CASSFPGGVNTEAFF.

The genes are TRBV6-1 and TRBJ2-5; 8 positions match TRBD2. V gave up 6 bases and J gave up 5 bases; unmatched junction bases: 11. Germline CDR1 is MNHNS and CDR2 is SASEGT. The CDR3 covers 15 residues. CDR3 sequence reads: CASSLLAVEPETQYF. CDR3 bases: TGTGCCAGCAGCTTACTAGCGGTCGAACCGGAGACCCAGTACTTC.

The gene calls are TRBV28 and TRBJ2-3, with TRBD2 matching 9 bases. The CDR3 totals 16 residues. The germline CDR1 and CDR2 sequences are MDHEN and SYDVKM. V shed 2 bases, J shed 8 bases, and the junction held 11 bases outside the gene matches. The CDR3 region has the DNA TGTGCCAGCAGTTTAGTGGCGGGAGGGGGGTTGGGTACGCAGTATTTT. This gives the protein CASSLVAGGGLGTQYF. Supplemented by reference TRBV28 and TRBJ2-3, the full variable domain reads DVKVTQSSRYLVKRTGEKVFLECVQDMDHENMFWYRQDPGLGLRLIYFSYDVKMKEKGDIPEGYSVSREKKERFSLILESASTNQTSMYLCASSLVAGGGLGTQYFGPGTRLTVL.

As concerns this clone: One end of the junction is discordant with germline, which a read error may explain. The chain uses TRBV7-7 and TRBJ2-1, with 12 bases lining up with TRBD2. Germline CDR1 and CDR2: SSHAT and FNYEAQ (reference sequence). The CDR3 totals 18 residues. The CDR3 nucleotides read TGTGCTAGCAGCTCCGGACTAGCGGGAACCTCCTCCTACAATGAGCAGTTCTTC. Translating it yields CASSSGLAGTSSYNEQFF.

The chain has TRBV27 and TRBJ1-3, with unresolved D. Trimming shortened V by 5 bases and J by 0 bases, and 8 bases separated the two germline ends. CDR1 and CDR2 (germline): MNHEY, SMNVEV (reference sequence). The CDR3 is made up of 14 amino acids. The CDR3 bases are TGTGCCAGCAGTCCACGGTACTCTGGAAACACCATATATTTT. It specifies CASSPRYSGNTIYF.

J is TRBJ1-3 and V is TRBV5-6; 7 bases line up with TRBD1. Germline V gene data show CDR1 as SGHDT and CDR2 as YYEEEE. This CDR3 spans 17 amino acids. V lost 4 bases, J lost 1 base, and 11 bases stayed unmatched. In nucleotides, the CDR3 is TGTGCCAGCAGCGCCCGACAGGGCTGGCCTTCTGGAAACACCATATATTTT. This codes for CASSARQGWPSGNTIYF.

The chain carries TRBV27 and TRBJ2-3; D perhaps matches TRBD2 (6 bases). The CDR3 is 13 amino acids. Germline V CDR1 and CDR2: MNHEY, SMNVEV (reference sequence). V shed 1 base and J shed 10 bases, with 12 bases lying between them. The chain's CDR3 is CASSLLWGGAQYF. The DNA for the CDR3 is TGTGCCAGCAGTTTATTATGGGGCGGGGCGCAGTATTTT.

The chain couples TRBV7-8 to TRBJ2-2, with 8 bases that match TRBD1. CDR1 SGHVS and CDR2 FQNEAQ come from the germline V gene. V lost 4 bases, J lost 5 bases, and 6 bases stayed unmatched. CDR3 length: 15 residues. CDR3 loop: CASSSDRVWTGELFF. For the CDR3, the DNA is TGTGCCAGCAGCTCGGACAGGGTTTGGACCGGGGAGCTGTTTTTT.

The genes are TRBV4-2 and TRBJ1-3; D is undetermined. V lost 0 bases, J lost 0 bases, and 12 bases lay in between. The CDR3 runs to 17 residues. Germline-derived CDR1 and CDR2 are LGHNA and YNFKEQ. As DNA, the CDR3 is TGTGCCAGCAGCCAAGATCTCGCGTACTCCTCTGGAAACACCATATATTTT. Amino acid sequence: CASSQDLAYSSGNTIYF.

The CDR3 coding sequence is TGTGCCACCAGCACAGGGGATCGGGACTATGGCTACACCTTC. Translating it yields CATSTGDRDYGYTF. J is TRBJ1-2 and V is TRBV15, with D perhaps TRBD1 (6 bases). Germline CDR1 reads LNHNV; CDR2 reads YYDKDF (reference sequence). This CDR3 contains 14 residues. V was trimmed by 4 bases and J by 3 bases, leaving 12 bases between them.

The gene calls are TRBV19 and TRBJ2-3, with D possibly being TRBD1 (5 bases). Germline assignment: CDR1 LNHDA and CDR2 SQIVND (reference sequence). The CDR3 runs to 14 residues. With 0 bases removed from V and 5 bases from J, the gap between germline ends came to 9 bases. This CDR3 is CASSIEQVVDTQYF. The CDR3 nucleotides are TGTGCCAGTAGTATAGAACAGGTAGTAGATACGCAGTATTTT.

The DNA for the CDR3 is TGTGCCAGCAGCTTACATCCCAGGGGGCTCGATAGCAATCAGCCCCAGCATTTT. Translation: CASSLHPRGLDSNQPQHF. The chain combines TRBV7-9 with TRBJ1-5, with 8 positions matching TRBD1. The trim removed 2 bases at V and 0 bases at J, leaving 9 bases unmatched. The CDR3 is 18 amino acids. CDR1 is SEHNR, CDR2 FQNEAQ, per germline (reference sequence).

The CDR3 bases are TGTGCCTGGGGACAGGGAGAAGAAAAACTGTTTTTT. This codes for CAWGQGEEKLFF. The chain uses TRBV30 and TRBJ1-4; 8 bases fit TRBD1. With V trimmed by 5 bases and J by 8 bases, 4 bases remained unmatched. CDR1 and CDR2 (germline): GTSNPN, SVGIG (reference sequence). The CDR3 runs 12 residues.

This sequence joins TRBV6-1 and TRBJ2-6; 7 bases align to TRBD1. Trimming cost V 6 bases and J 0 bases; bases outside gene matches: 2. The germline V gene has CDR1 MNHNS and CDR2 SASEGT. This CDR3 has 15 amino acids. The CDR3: CASRQGTSGANVLTF. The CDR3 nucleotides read TGTGCCAGCAGACAGGGGACCTCTGGGGCCAACGTCCTGACTTTC.

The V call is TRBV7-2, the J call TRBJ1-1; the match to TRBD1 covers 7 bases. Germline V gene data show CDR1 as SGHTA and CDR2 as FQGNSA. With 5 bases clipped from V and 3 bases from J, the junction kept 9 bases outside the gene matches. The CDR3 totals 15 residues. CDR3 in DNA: TGTGCCAGCAGCGCCCGACAGGGTGGGTACACTGAAGCTTTCTTT. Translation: CASSARQGGYTEAFF.

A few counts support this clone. Written as DNA, the CDR3 is TGTGCCAGCAGCGAGACAGGGGAGAGCGGGGAGCTGTTTTTT. Encoded protein: CASSETGESGELFF. V and J are TRBV9 and TRBJ2-2; 8 nucleotides agree with TRBD1. V shed 3 bases, J shed 7 bases, and the junction held 5 bases outside the gene matches. CDR3 size: 14 residues. CDR1 is SGDLS and CDR2 is YYNGEE in the germline V gene. Complete variable domain (other parts from reference TRBV9 and TRBJ2-2): DSGVTQTPKHLITATGQRVTLRCSPRSGDLSVYWYQQSLDQGLQFLIQYYNGEERAKGNILERFSAQQFPDLHSELNLSSLELGDSALYFCASSETGESGELFFGEGSRLTVL.

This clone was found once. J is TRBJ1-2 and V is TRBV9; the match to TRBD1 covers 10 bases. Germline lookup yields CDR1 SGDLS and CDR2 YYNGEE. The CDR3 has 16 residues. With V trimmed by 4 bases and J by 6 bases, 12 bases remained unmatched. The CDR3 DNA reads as TGTGCCAGCAGCTCAACCACGGGGACAGGGGCTAATGGCTACACCTTC. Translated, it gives CASSSTTGTGANGYTF.

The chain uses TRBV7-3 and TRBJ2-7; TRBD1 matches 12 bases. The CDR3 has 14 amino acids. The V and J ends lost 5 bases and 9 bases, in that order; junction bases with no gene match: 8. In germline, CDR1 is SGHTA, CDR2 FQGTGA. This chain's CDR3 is CASSAGTGGARQYF. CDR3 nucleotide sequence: TGTGCCAGCAGCGCCGGGACAGGGGGCGCGCGGCAGTACTTC.

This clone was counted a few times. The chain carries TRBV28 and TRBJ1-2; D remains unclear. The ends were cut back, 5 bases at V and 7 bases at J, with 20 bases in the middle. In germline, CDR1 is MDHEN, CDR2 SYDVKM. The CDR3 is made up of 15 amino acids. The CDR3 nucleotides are TGTGCCAGCAGTCCATGGCAGGAGGCTGCGGGTGGCTACACCTTC. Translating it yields CASSPWQEAAGGYTF.